This entry lists 9 T cell receptor beta chains sequenced from one sample in a study of cytomegalovirus exposure and HLA in healthy donors (dated by TCRdb to 2016 to 2017). Library preparation employed the immunoSEQ multiplex PCR assay. A mixture of 60 forward primers for TCR Vbeta segments and 13 reverse primers for TCR Jbeta segments was used in the multiplex PCR. Drawn from immuneACCESS, this table holds only the in-frame rearrangements with V and J called that TCRdb kept. Clones are partly lost; checked studies trace under half to an unresolved V gene and leave the rest unexplained. Within this sample are some 120,000 clones, with about 15% of them counted one time only. Roughly 3% of the sample is taken by the ten largest. Sequenced sample: PBMCs. The receptors were sampled from a female donor in good health and CMV-seropositive.

V usage is TRBV4-3 and J usage is TRBJ2-3; 9 nucleotides match TRBD2. The V gene end was trimmed by 4 bases and the J gene end by 2 bases; junction bases not matched to a gene: 7. Germline CDR1 is LGHNA and CDR2 is YSLEER. The CDR3 loop spans 16 amino acids. CDR3 sequence (DNA): TGCGCCAGCAGCCCTAGCGGGGTGGCGTACACAGATACGCAGTATTTT. Residues: CASSPSGVAYTDTQYF.

The chain recombines TRBV9 with TRBJ1-3; tentative D call: TRBD1 (5 bases). CDR1 and CDR2 from the germline V gene are SGDLS and YYNGEE. The CDR3 runs 17 residues. Trimming cost V 3 bases and J 0 bases, with 16 bases left between them. CDR3 DNA: TGTGCCAGCAGCGCGGGGACCGCGGGGCACTCTGGAAACACCATATATTTT. It encodes CASSAGTAGHSGNTIYF.

This chain links TRBV7-9 with TRBJ1-1; D gene unclear. Germline V gene lookup returns CDR1 SEHNR and CDR2 FQNEAQ (reference sequence). Trimming removed 2 bases at V and 0 bases at J, with 4 bases between. This CDR3 has 13 amino acids. The CDR3 nucleotides read TGTGCCAGCAGCTTAATCATGAACACTGAAGCTTTCTTT. It yields the protein CASSLIMNTEAFF.

The chain links TRBV10-3 to TRBJ2-1; D not resolved. Germline V gene data show CDR1 as ENHRY and CDR2 as SYGVKD. The CDR3 is 15 amino acids. Trimming took off 8 bases at V and 7 bases at J, with 21 bases between the two ends. CDR3 protein: CAIPNYSLLGNEQFF. In DNA, the CDR3 is TGTGCCATCCCGAACTATTCTTTGCTAGGAAATGAGCAGTTCTTC.

The gene calls are TRBV27 and TRBJ1-1; D is possibly TRBD1 (5 bases). Germline CDR1 and CDR2: MNHEY and SMNVEV (reference sequence). The V end lost 3 bases, the J end lost 3 bases, and 14 bases lay between the germline ends. This CDR3 is 15 amino acids long. CDR3 region: CASSLRGLRDTEAFF. The DNA of the CDR3 is TGTGCCAGCAGTTTGAGGGGACTTAGAGACACTGAAGCTTTCTTT.

The chain links TRBV28 to TRBJ1-2; weak D call: TRBD1 (6 bases). The CDR3 runs 15 residues. V lost 5 bases and J lost 6, with 19 bases in between. Germline CDR1 reads MDHEN; CDR2 reads SYDVKM. The CDR3 DNA reads TGTGCCAGCAGTCCGATCGACAGGTATTTCGATGGCTACACCTTC. As protein: CASSPIDRYFDGYTF.

The CDR3 DNA sequence: TGTGCCAGCAGCTACGCCAGGGCCCCCTACGAGCAGTACTTC. Residues: CASSYARAPYEQYF. The rearrangement links TRBV7-8 to TRBJ2-7; weak D call: TRBD1 (5 bases). CDR1 is SGHVS, CDR2 FQNEAQ, per germline. The V end was cut by 4 bases, the J end by 2 bases, with 12 bases between. The CDR3 has 14 amino acids.

This sequence joins TRBV25-1 and TRBJ2-3; TRBD2 agrees at 7 bases. Losses at the gene ends were 1 base for V and 2 bases for J; bases not matched to a gene: 9. Germline CDR1 is MGHDK and CDR2 is SYGVNS. This CDR3 is built from 17 residues. The CDR3 sequence is CASSEFTAGGFTDTQYF. CDR3 bases: TGTGCCAGCAGTGAATTTACGGCCGGGGGGTTCACAGATACGCAGTATTTT.

The chain is built from TRBV27 and TRBJ1-2; TRBD1 agrees at 8 bases. Germline lookup yields CDR1 MNHEY and CDR2 SMNVEV (reference sequence). The CDR3 is 17 residues long. After removal of 3 bases from V and 0 bases from J, the junction contained 9 bases not matched to a gene. Here the CDR3 DNA reads TGTGCCAGCAGTTTCCCCGGACAGGGCCCCACTAACTATGGCTACACCTTC. Translating it yields CASSFPGQGPTNYGYTF.